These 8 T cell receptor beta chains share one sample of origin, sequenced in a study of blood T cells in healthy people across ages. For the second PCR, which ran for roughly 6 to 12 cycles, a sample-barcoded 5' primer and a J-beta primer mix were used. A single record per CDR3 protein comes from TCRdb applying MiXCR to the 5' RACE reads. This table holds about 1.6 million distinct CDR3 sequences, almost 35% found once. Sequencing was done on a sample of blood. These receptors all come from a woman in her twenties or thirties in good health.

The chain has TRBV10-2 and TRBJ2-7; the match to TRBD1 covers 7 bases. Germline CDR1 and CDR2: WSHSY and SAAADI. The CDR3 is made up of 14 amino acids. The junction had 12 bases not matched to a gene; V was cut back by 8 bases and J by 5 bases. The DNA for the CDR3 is TGCGCCAGCGGAGAGAGACAGGGTGTTAACGAGCAGTACTTC. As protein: CASGERQGVNEQYF.

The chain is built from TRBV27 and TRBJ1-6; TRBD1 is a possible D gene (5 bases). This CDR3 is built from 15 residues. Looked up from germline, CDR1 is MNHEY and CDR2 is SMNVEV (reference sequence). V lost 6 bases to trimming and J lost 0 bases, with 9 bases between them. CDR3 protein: CASRGPSSYNSPLHF. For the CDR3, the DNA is TGTGCCAGCAGGGGACCTAGCTCCTATAATTCACCCCTCCACTTT.

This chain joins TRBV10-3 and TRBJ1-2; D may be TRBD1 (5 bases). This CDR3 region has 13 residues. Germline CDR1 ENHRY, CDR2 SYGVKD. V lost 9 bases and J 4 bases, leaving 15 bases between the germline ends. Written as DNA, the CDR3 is TGTGCCATTCGGGGCCTTTGGGGCTATGGCTACACCTTC. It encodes CAIRGLWGYGYTF.

CDR3: CSANRWSEQYF. As DNA, the CDR3 is TGCAGTGCTAACAGGTGGTCCGAGCAGTACTTC. V and J are TRBV20-1 and TRBJ2-7, with D perhaps TRBD1 (5 bases). The CDR3 runs to 11 residues. Germline V gene lookup returns CDR1 DFQATT and CDR2 SNEGSKA (reference sequence). Trimming removed 4 bases from V and 6 bases from J, with 10 bases in between.

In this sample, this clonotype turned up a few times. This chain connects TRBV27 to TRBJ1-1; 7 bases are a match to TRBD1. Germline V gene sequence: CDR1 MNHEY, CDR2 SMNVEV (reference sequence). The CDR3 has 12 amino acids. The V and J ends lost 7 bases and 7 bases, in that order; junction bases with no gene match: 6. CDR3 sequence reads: CASKSGGREAFF. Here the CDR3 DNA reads TGTGCCAGCAAATCAGGGGGTCGTGAAGCTTTCTTT.

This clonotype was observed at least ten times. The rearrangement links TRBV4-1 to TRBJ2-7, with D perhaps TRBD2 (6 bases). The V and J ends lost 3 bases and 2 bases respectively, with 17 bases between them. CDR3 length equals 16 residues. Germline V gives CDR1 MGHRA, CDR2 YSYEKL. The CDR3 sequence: CASSQGGGGGTYEQYF. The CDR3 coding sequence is TGCGCCAGCAGCCAGGGGGGAGGTGGCGGAACCTACGAGCAGTACTTC.

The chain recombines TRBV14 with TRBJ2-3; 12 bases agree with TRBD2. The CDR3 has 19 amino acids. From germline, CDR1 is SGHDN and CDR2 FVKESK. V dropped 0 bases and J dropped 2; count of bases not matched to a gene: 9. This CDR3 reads CASSQDLPLAGGSTDTQYF. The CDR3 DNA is TGTGCCAGCAGCCAAGACCTTCCACTAGCGGGGGGATCCACAGATACGCAGTATTTT. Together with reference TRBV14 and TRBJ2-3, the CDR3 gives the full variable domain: EAGVTQFPSHSVIEKGQTVTLRCDPISGHDNLYWYRRVMGKEIKFLLHFVKESKQDESGMPNNRFLAERTGGTYSTLKVQPAELEDSGVYFCASSQDLPLAGGSTDTQYFGPGTRLTVL.

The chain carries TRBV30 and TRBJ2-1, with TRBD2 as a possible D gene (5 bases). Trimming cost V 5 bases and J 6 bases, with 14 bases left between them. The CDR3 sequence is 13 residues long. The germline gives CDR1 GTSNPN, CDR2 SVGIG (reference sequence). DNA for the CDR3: TGTGCCTGGTGTGCGGGTTATGGCAATGAGCAGTTCTTC. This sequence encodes CAWCAGYGNEQFF. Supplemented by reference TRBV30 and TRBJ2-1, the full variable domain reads SQTIHQWPATLVQPVGSPLSLECTVEGTSNPNLYWYRQAAGRGLQLLFYSVGIGQISSEVPQNLSASRPQDRQFILSSKKLLLSDSGFYLCAWCAGYGNEQFFGPGTRLTVL.